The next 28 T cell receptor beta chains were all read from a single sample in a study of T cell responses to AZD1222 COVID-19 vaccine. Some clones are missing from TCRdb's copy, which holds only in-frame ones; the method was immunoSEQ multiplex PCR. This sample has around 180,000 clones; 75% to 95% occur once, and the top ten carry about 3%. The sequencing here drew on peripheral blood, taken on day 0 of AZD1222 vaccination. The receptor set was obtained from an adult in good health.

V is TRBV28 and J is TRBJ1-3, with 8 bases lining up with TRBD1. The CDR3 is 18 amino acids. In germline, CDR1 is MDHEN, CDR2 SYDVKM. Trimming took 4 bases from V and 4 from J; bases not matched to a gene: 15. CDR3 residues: CASSSPRSQGAHGNTIYF. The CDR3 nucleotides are TGTGCCAGCAGTTCCCCGCGGTCCCAGGGGGCTCACGGAAACACCATATATTTT.

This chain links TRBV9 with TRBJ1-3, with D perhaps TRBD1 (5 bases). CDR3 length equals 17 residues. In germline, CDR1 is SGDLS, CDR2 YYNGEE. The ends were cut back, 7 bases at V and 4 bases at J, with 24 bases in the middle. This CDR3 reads CASSVVGDLFSGNTIYF. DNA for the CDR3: TGTGCCAGCTCCGTGGTTGGGGACTTGTTTTCAGGAAACACCATATATTTT.

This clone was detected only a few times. CDR3 region: CASSRPSEAGELFF. CDR3 nucleotides: TGTGCCAGCAGCCGACCTAGCGAGGCCGGGGAGCTGTTTTTT. This chain joins TRBV28 and TRBJ2-2; D is possibly TRBD2 (6 bases). The CDR3 spans 14 residues. The ends were cut back, 6 bases at V and 6 bases at J, with 14 bases in the middle. Germline loops: CDR1 MDHEN, CDR2 SYDVKM. The variable domain in full, completed from reference TRBV28 and TRBJ2-2, reads DVKVTQSSRYLVKRTGEKVFLECVQDMDHENMFWYRQDPGLGLRLIYFSYDVKMKEKGDIPEGYSVSREKKERFSLILESASTNQTSMYLCASSRPSEAGELFFGEGSRLTVL.

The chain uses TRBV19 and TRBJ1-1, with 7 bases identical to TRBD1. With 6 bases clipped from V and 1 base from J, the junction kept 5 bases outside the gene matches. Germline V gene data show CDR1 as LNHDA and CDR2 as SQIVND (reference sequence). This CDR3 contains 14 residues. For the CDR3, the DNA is TGTGCCAGTAGATTGGAGGGGGCGAACACTGAAGCTTTCTTT. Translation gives CASRLEGANTEAFF.

The CDR3 nucleotides read TGTGCCAGCAGTCGGGGGGGCCGGGAGACCCAGTACTTC. Protein: CASSRGGRETQYF. This chain links TRBV25-1 with TRBJ2-5; 8 positions agree with TRBD2. The V and J ends lost 5 bases and 5 bases, in that order; junction bases with no gene match: 4. This CDR3 spans 13 amino acids. CDR1 is MGHDK, CDR2 SYGVNS, per germline. The full variable domain, rest sourced from reference TRBV25-1 and TRBJ2-5, is EADIYQTPRYLVIGTGKKITLECSQTMGHDKMYWYQQDPGMELHLIHYSYGVNSTEKGDLSSESTVSRIRTEHFPLTLESARPSHTSQYLCASSRGGRETQYFGPGTRLLVL.

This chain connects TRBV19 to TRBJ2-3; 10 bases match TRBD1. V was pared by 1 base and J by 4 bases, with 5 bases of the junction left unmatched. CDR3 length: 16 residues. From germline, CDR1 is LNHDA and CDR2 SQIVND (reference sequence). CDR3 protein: CASSIVPGQGADTQYF. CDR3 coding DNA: TGTGCCAGTAGTATAGTACCAGGACAGGGGGCAGATACGCAGTATTTT.

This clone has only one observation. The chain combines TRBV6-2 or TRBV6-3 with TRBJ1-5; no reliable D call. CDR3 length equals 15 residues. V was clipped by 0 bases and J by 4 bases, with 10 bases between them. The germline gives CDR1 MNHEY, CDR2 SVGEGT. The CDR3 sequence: CASSYSGRFNQPQHF. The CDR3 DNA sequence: TGTGCCAGCAGTTACTCTGGCCGCTTTAATCAGCCCCAGCATTTT.

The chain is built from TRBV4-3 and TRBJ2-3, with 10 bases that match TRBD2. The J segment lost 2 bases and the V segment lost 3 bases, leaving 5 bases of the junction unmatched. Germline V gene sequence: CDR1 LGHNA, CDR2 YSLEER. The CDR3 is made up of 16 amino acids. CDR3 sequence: CASSHIAGGNTDTQYF. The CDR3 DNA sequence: TGCGCCAGCAGCCATATAGCGGGGGGAAACACAGATACGCAGTATTTT.

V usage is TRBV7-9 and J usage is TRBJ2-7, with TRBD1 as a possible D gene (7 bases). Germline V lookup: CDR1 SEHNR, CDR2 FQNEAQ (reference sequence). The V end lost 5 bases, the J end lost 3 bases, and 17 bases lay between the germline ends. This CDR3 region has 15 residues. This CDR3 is CASSPRGQGGYEQYF. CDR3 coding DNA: TGTGCCAGCAGCCCCCGAGGCCAGGGGGGCTACGAGCAGTACTTC.

CDR3 nucleotides: TGTGCCAGCAGCGCCGGGGCGGATCAGCCCCAGCATTTT. Translation gives CASSAGADQPQHF. V and J are TRBV9 and TRBJ1-5, with D possibly being TRBD1 (5 bases). The CDR3 spans 13 residues. Germline V gene sequence: CDR1 SGDLS, CDR2 YYNGEE. V was pared by 3 bases and J by 5 bases, with 9 bases between.

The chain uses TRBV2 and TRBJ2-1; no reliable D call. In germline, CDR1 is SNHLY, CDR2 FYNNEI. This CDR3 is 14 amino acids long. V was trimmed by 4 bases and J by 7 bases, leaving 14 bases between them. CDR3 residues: CASSGVVKPNEQFF. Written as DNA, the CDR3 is TGTGCCAGCAGTGGGGTAGTTAAGCCAAATGAGCAGTTCTTC.

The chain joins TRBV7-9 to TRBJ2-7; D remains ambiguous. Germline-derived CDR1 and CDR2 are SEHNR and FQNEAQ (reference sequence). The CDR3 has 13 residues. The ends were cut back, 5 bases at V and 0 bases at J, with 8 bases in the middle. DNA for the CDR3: TGTGCCAGCAGCCGCGATGGCTCCTACGAGCAGTACTTC. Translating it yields CASSRDGSYEQYF.

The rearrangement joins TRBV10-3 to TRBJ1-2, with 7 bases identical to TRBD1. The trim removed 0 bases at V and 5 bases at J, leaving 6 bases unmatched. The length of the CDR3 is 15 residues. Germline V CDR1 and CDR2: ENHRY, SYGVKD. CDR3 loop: CAISESEGRGYGYTF. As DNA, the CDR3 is TGTGCCATCAGTGAGTCGGAGGGCAGGGGGTATGGCTACACCTTC.

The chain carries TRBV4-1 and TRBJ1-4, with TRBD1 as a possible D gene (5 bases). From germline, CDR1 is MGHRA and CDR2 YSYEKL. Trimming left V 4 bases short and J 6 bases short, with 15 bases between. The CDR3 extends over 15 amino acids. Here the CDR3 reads CASSRGEGTYEKLFF. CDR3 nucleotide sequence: TGCGCCAGCAGCCGGGGGGAAGGGACTTATGAAAAACTGTTTTTT.

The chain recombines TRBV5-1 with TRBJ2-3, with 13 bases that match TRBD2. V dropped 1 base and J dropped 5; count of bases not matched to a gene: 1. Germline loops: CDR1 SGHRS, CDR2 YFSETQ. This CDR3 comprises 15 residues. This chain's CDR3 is CASSLTSGGGDTQYF. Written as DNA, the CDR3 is TGCGCCAGCAGCTTGACTAGCGGGGGGGGAGATACGCAGTATTTT.

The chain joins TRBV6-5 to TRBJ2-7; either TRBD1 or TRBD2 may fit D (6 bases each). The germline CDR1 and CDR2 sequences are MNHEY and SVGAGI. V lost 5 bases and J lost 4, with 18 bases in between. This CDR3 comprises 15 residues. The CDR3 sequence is CASSNTEGRGYEQYF. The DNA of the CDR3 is TGTGCCAGCAGTAACACGGAGGGAAGGGGGTACGAGCAGTACTTC.

In nucleotides, the CDR3 is TGCGCCAGCAGCTTGGACCAGGGGCTGAGGAACACTGAAGCTTTCTTT. The encoded protein is CASSLDQGLRNTEAFF. V usage is TRBV5-1 and J usage is TRBJ1-1, with TRBD1 as a possible D gene (6 bases). V dropped 0 bases and J dropped 1 base, with 13 bases sitting between them. Germline CDR1 is SGHRS and CDR2 is YFSETQ. This CDR3 has 16 amino acids.

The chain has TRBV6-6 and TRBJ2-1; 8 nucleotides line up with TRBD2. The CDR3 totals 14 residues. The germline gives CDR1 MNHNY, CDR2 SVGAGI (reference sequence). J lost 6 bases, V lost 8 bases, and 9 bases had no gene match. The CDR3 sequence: CASFPGGPVNEQFF. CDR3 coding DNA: TGTGCCAGCTTTCCGGGGGGGCCAGTCAATGAGCAGTTCTTC.

The CDR3 DNA sequence: TGTGCCAGCAGCTTGTTGGCCGGGGTTGTGAACACCGGGGAGCTGTTTTTT. This encodes CASSLLAGVVNTGELFF. V gene TRBV5-6 combines with J gene TRBJ2-2; a weak D match, TRBD2 (5 bases). CDR3 length: 17 amino acids. The germline CDR1 and CDR2 sequences are SGHDT and YYEEEE. V was pared by 1 base and J by 1 base, with 14 bases between.

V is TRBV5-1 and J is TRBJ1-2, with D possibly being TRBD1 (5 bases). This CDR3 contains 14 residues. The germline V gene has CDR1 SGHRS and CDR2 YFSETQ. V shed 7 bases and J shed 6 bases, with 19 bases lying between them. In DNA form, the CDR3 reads TGCGCCAGCCGAATCCCGGGGCCGGGGGATGGCTACACCTTC. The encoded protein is CASRIPGPGDGYTF.

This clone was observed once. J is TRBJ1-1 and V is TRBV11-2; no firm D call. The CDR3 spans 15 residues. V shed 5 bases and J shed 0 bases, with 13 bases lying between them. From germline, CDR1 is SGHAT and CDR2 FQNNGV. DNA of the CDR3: TGTGCCAGCAGCCCCGGCCCCGGGATGAACACTGAAGCTTTCTTT. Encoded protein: CASSPGPGMNTEAFF.

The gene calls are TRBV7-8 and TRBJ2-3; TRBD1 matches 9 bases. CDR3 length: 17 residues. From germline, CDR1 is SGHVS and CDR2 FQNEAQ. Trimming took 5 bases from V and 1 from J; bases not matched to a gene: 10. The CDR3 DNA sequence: TGTGCCAGCAGCCGTCGGGACAGGGTATCTGGCACAGATACGCAGTATTTT. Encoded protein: CASSRRDRVSGTDTQYF.

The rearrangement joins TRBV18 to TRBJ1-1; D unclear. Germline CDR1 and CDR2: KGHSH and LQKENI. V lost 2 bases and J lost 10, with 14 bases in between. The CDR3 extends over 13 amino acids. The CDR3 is CASSPDGSGRAFF. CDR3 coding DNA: TGTGCCAGCTCACCAGACGGTTCCGGGCGAGCTTTCTTT.

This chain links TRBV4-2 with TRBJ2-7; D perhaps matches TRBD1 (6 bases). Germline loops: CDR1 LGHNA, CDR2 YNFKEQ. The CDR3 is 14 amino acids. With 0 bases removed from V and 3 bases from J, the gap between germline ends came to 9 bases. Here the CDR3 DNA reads TGTGCCAGCAGCCAAGAACAGGGTTTCTACGAGCAGTACTTC. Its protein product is CASSQEQGFYEQYF.

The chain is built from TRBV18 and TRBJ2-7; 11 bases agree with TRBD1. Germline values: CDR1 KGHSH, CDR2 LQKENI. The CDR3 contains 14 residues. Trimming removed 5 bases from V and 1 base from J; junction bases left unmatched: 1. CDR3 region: CASSGTGGSYEQYF. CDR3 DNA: TGTGCCAGCTCAGGGACAGGGGGTTCCTACGAGCAGTACTTC.

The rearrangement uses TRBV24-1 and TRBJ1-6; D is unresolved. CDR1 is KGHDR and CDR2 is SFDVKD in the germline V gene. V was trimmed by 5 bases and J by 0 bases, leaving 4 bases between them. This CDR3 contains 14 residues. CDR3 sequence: CATSGDSYNSPLHF. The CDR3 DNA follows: TGTGCCACCAGTGGTGACTCCTATAATTCACCCCTCCACTTT.

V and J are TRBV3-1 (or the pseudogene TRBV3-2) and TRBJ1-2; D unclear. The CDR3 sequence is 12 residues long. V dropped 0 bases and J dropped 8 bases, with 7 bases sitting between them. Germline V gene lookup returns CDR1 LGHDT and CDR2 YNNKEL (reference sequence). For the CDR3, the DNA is TGTGCCAGCAGCCAAGAAATCTGGGGCTACACCTTC. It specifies CASSQEIWGYTF.

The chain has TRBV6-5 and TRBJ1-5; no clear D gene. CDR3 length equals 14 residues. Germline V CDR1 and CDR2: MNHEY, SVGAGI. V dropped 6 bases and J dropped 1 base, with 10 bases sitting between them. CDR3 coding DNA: TGTGCCAGCAGGACCGGAGGGAGCAATCAGCCCCAGCATTTT. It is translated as CASRTGGSNQPQHF.